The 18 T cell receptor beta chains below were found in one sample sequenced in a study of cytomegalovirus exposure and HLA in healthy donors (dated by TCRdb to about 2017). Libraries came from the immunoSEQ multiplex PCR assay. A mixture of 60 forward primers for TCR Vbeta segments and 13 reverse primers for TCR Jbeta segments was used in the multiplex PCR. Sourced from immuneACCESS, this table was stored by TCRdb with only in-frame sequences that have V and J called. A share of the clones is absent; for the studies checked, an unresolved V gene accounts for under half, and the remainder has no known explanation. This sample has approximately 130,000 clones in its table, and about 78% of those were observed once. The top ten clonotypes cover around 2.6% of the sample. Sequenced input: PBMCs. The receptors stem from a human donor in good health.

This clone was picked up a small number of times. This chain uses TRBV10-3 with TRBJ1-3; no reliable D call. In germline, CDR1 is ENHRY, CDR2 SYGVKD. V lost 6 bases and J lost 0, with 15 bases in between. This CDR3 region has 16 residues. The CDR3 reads CAIRDLGRSSGNTIYF. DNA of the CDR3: TGTGCCATCAGGGACTTAGGACGGAGCTCTGGAAACACCATATATTTT.

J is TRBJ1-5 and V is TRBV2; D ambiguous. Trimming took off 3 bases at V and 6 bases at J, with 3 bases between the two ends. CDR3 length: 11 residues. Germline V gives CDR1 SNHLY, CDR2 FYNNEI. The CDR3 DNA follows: TGTGCCAGCAGTGACGGTCAGCCCCAGCATTTT. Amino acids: CASSDGQPQHF.

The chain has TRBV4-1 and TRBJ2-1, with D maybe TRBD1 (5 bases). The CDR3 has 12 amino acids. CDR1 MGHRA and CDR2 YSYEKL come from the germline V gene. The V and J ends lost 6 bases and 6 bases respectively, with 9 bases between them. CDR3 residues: CASRAQGNEQFF. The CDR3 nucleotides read TGCGCCAGCAGGGCCCAGGGCAATGAGCAGTTCTTC.

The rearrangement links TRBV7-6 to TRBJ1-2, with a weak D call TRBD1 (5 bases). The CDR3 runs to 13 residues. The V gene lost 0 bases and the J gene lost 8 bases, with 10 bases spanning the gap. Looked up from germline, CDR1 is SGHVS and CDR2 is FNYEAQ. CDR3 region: CASSLAGGNGYTF. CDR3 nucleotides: TGTGCCAGCAGCTTAGCGGGGGGAAACGGCTACACCTTC. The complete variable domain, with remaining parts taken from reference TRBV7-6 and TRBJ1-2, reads GAGVSQSPRYKVTKRGQDVALRCDPISGHVSLYWYRQALGQGPEFLTYFNYEAQQDKSGLPNDRFSAERPEGSISTLTIQRTEQRDSAMYRCASSLAGGNGYTFGSGTRLTVV.

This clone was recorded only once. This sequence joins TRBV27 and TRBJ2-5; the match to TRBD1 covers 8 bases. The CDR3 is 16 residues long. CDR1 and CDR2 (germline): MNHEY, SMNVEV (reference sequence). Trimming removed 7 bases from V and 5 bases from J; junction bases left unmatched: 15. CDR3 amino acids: CASTGVGQGKSETQYF. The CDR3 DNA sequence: TGTGCCAGCACAGGGGTTGGACAGGGTAAATCCGAGACCCAGTACTTC.

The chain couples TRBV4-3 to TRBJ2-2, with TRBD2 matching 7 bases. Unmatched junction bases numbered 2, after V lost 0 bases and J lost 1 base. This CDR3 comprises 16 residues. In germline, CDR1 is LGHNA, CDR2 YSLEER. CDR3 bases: TGCGCCAGCAGCCAAGAACCTAGCGGGAACACCGGGGAGCTGTTTTTT. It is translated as CASSQEPSGNTGELFF.

The CDR3 DNA follows: TGTGCCAGCAGTGGGGGCAACTACGAGCAGTACTTC. Protein: CASSGGNYEQYF. V and J are TRBV2 and TRBJ2-7, with D perhaps TRBD1 (5 bases). From germline, CDR1 is SNHLY and CDR2 FYNNEI. The CDR3 runs 12 residues. The ends were cut back, 4 bases at V and 3 bases at J, with 7 bases in the middle.

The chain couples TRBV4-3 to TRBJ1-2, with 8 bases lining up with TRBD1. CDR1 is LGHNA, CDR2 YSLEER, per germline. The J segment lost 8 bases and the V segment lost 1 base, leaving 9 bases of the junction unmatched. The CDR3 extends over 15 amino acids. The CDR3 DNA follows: TGCGCCAGCAGCCAAGCAGCAGGGGGCAATGAAGGCTACACCTTC. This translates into CASSQAAGGNEGYTF.

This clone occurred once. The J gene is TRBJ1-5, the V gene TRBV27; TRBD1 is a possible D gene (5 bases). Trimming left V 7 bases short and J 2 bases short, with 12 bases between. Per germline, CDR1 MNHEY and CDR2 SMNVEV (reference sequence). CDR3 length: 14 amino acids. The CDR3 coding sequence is TGTGCCAGCAAGGGGCGTCAGGGCAATCAGCCCCAGCATTTT. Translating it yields CASKGRQGNQPQHF.

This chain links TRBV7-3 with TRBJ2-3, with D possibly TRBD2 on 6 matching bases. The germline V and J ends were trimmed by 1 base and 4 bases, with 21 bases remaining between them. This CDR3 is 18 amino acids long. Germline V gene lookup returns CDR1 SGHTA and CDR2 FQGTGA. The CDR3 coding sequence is TGTGCCAGCAGCTTAAGTGGGACTTCCCTAGGTCGGCCAGATACGCAGTATTTT. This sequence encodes CASSLSGTSLGRPDTQYF.

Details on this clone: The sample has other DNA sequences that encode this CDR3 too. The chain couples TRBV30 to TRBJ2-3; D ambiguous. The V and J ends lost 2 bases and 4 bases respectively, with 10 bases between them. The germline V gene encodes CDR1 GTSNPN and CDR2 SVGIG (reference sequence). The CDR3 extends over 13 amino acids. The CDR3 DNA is TGTGCCTGGAGTTCCCGGGTGCCAGATACGCAGTATTTT. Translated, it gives CAWSSRVPDTQYF.

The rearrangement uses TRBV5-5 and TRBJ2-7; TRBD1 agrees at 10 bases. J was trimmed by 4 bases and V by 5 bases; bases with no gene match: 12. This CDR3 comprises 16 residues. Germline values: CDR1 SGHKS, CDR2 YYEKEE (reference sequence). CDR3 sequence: CASRWGSGQGPYEQYF. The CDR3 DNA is TGTGCCAGCAGATGGGGGTCGGGACAGGGGCCTTACGAGCAGTACTTC.

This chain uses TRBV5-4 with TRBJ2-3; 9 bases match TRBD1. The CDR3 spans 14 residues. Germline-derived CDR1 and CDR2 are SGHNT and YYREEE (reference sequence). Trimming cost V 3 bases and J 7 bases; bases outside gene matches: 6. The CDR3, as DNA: TGTGCCAGCAGCTCAGTGGACAGGGGAAATACGCAGTATTTT. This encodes CASSSVDRGNTQYF.

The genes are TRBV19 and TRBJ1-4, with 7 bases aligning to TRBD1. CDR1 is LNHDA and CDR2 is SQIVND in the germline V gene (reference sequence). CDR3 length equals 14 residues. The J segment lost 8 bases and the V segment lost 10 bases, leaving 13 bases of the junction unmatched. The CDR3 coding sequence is TGTGCCACCACATCGACAGGGATAGGAGAAAAACTGTTTTTT. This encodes CATTSTGIGEKLFF. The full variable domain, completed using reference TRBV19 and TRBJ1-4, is DGGITQSPKYLFRKEGQNVTLSCEQNLNHDAMYWYRQDPGQGLRLIYYSQIVNDFQKGDIAEGYSVSREKKESFPLTVTSAQKNPTAFYLCATTSTGIGEKLFFGSGTQLSVL.

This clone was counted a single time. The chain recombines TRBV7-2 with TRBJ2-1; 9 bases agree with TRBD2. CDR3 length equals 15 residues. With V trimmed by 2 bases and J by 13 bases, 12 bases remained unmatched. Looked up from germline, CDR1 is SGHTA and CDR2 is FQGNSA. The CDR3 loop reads CASSLTGRLAGNQFF. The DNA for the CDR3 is TGTGCCAGCAGCTTAACAGGGCGGCTAGCGGGAAACCAGTTCTTC. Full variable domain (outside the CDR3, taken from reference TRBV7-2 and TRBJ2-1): GAGVSQSPSNKVTEKGKDVELRCDPISGHTALYWYRQSLGQGLEFLIYFQGNSAPDKSGLPSDRFSAERTGGSVSTLTIQRTQQEDSAVYLCASSLTGRLAGNQFFGPGTRLTVL.

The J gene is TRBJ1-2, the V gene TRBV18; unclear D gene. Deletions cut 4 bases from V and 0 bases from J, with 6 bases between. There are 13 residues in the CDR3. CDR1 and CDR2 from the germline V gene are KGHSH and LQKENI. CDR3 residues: CASSQSANYGYTF. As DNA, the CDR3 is TGTGCCAGCTCACAGTCAGCTAACTATGGCTACACCTTC.

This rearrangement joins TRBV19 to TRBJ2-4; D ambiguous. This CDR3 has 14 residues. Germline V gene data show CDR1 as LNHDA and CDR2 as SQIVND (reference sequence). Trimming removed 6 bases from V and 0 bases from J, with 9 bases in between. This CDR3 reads CASSLTGAKNIQYF. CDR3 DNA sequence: TGTGCCAGTAGCCTGACTGGAGCCAAAAACATTCAGTACTTC.

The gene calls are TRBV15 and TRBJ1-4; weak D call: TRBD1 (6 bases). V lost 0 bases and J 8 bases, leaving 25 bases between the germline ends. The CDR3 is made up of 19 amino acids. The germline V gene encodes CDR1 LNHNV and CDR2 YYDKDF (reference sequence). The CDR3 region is CATSRDYPSSTGIWEKLFF. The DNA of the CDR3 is TGTGCCACCAGCAGAGATTACCCGTCCTCTACAGGGATCTGGGAAAAACTGTTTTTT.